This TCR beta chain derives from a study of early T cells in non-severe SARS-CoV-2 infection. Whole-study context: Chains stayed unpaired after sequencing of bulk RNA from unsorted whole blood.

TCRdb re-called the 5' RACE reads through MiXCR, storing one row per CDR3 protein. The sample includes some 66,000 distinct CDR3 sequences, over 8% seen only once; the top ten take roughly 3.2%. CDR3 length: 16 amino acids. Germline values: CDR1 SGHTS, CDR2 YDEGEE. The ends were cut back, 2 bases at V and 6 bases at J, with 15 bases in the middle. The sequenced sample was whole blood. The chain links TRBV5-8 to TRBJ1-6; TRBD1 is a possible D gene (6 bases). This sequence originates from an adult who was a healthcare worker with PCR-confirmed SARS-CoV-2 infection or an uninfected control (not recorded which). DNA for the CDR3: TGTGCCAGCAGCTTTCCTCCCCAGGGGCGTAATTCACCCCTCCACTTT. Protein: CASSFPPQGRNSPLHF. The full variable domain, completed using reference TRBV5-8 and TRBJ1-6, is EAGVTQSPTHLIKTRGQQATLRCSPISGHTSVYWYQQALGLGLQFLLWYDEGEERNRGNFPPRFSGRQFPNYSSELNVNALELEDSALYLCASSFPPQGRNSPLHFGNGTRLTVT.